This is a list of T cell receptor beta chains from one sample in a study of OX40 agonist ivuxolimab in advanced cancers. The method was immunoSEQ multiplex PCR; TCRdb's version includes in-frame clones alone and lacks a portion of them. The data show about 54,000 clones, less than 95% seen once. The sample consisted of CD4+ or CD8+ T cells sorted from blood, taken in a trial of the OX40 agonist ivuxolimab. Every receptor here comes from an adult with an advanced solid tumor such as melanoma, head and neck, liver or kidney cancer. Both conserved end residues are part of each CDR3. D genes are given only for firm matches. Only some rows state a clone size, as once, few, many or a class for expanded clones.

j_call,clone_size,d_call,v_call,cdr3_aa,cdr3_nt
TRBJ1-1,-,-,TRBV4-3,CASSQDGAGTDTEAFF,TGCGCCAGCAGCCAAGACGGAGCGGGAACGGACACTGAAGCTTTCTTT
TRBJ1-2,-,TRBD1,TRBV28,CASSFPRTGGIGYGYTF,TGTGCCAGCAGTTTCCCCCGGACAGGGGGCATTGGCTATGGCTACACCTTC
TRBJ1-1,once,-,TRBV9,CASSVEYTQGTEAFF,TGTGCCAGCAGCGTAGAGTACACCCAAGGCACTGAAGCTTTCTTT
TRBJ2-1,-,-,TRBV7-6,CASSFSTAFYNEQFF,TGTGCCAGCAGCTTTTCCACAGCCTTTTACAATGAGCAGTTCTTC
TRBJ1-5,-,TRBD1,TRBV19,CASSPGTGFFQPQHF,TGTGCCAGTAGTCCCGGGACAGGGTTTTTTCAGCCCCAGCATTTT
TRBJ2-2,-,-,TRBV2,CASSELLGKQSNTGELFF,TGTGCCAGCAGTGAACTTTTGGGAAAACAATCGAACACCGGGGAGCTGTTTTTT
TRBJ1-5,-,-,TRBV6-1,CASSEGTPWGNQPQHF,TGTGCCAGCAGTGAGGGGACACCCTGGGGCAATCAGCCCCAGCATTTT
TRBJ1-1,-,-,TRBV5-6,CASSLGGSTEAFF,TGTGCCAGCAGCTTGGGGGGAAGTACTGAAGCTTTCTTT
TRBJ2-1,-,-,TRBV4-3,CASSQGEEGGFYNEQFF,TGCGCCAGCAGCCAAGGGGAAGAGGGGGGTTTCTACAATGAGCAGTTCTTC
TRBJ2-1,once,TRBD2,TRBV5-4,CASRPTSGSYNEQFF,TGTGCCAGCAGGCCGACTAGCGGGAGCTACAATGAGCAGTTCTTC
TRBJ2-7,-,-,TRBV30,CAWSMGSDEQYF,TGTGCCTGGAGCATGGGGTCCGACGAGCAGTACTTC
TRBJ1-1,once,-,TRBV6-6,CASSMTPEAFF,TGTGCCAGCAGTATGACGCCTGAAGCTTTCTTT
TRBJ1-4,few,TRBD1,TRBV27,CASSFISGTGHEKLFF,TGTGCCAGCAGTTTCATATCGGGGACAGGGCATGAAAAACTGTTTTTT
TRBJ1-3,-,-,TRBV5-5,CASSLEPPNSGNTIYF,TGTGCCAGCAGCTTGGAGCCTCCGAACTCTGGAAACACCATATATTTT
TRBJ2-3,-,-,TRBV27,CASSLLGGTDTQYF,TGTGCCAGCAGTCTCCTCGGGGGCACAGATACGCAGTATTTT
TRBJ1-2,-,-,TRBV20-1,CSAGPYYGYTF,TGCAGTGCGGGGCCTTACTATGGCTACACCTTC
TRBJ1-1,-,-,TRBV5-1,CASSGLITGNTEAFF,TGCGCCAGCAGCGGACTTATAACAGGGAACACTGAAGCTTTCTTT